Included here is one T cell receptor beta chain sequence, with context. The antigen is unknown. This likely came from a read error, as a far larger clone is one base away. No conserved phenylalanine or tryptophan is present at the end of the CDR3, so a read error is the likely explanation. Germline V gives CDR1 SGHVS, CDR2 FQNEAQ. The V and J ends lost 11 bases and 0 bases respectively, with 20 bases between them. The CDR3 is 16 residues long. This sample is drawn from a study of read filtering for tumor transcriptome and immune sequencing. Study overall: 8 patients were R-ISS I, 16 were R-ISS II, about seven were R-ISS III. RNA-seq yielded only about 75 to 1273 TCR reads, IR-seq about 4 to 10.27 million.

This library used approximately 390 ng RNA and molecular barcoded adaptors spanning alpha/delta and beta/gamma chains. TCRdb reprocessed the reads with MiXCR, giving one entry per CDR3 protein. The table lists 5,000 to 6,000 distinct CDR3 sequences, over 20% of them singletons. Regarding the study as a whole: Sorted CD138-negative bone marrow cells were not purified T cells. RNA-seq captured clonotypes less deeply and reliably than IR-seq.

The TCR comes from a donor aged 40 or older with multiple myeloma. The rearrangement joins TRBV7-8 to TRBJ2-1; D is possibly TRBD2 (5 bases). What was sequenced was a population of CD138-negative cells sorted from bone marrow. The CDR3 is CASSLEGPSSYNEQFL. CDR3 coding DNA: TGTGCCTCCTCCCTAGAGGGCCCGAGCTCCTACAATGAGCAGTTCCTC.